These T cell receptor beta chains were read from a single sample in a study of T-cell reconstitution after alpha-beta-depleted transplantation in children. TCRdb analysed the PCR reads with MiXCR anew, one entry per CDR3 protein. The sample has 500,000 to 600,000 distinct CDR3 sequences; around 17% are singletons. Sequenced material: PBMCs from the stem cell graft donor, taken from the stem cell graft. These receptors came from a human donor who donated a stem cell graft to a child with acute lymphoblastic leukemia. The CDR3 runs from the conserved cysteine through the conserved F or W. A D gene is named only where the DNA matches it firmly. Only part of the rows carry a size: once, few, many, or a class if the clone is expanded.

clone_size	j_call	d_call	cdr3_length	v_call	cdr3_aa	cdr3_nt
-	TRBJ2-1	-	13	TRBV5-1	CASSLALEYEQFF	TGCGCCAGCAGCTTGGCCTTGGAGTATGAGCAGTTCTTC
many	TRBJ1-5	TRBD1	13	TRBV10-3	CASGQGAQQPQHF	TGTGCCAGTGGACAGGGGGCTCAACAGCCCCAGCATTTT
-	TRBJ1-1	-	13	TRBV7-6	CASSPEDDTEAFF	TGTGCCAGCAGCCCCGAGGATGACACTGAAGCTTTCTTT
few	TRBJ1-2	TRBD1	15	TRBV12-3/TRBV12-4	CASSSRVGTGVGYTF	TGTGCCAGCAGTTCCAGAGTCGGGACAGGGGTCGGCTACACCTTC
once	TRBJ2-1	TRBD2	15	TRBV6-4	CASSPAGGYLNEQFF	TGTGCCAGCAGCCCAGCGGGAGGGTACCTCAATGAGCAGTTCTTC
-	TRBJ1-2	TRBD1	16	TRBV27	CASTSVGTGSNYGYTF	TGTGCCAGCACCTCTGTAGGGACAGGCTCTAACTATGGCTACACCTTC
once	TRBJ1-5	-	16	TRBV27	CASSTRTGVRYQPQHF	TGTGCCAGCAGTACCCGAACAGGAGTGCGTTACCAGCCCCAGCATTTT
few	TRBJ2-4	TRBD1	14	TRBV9	CASSAGTGGNIQYF	TGTGCCAGCAGCGCCGGGACAGGGGGAAACATTCAGTACTTC
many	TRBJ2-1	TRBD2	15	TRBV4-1	CASSELADSYNEQFF	TGCGCCAGCAGCGAACTAGCGGACTCCTACAATGAGCAGTTCTTC
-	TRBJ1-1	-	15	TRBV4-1	CASSQAAMGGSEAFF	TGCGCCAGCAGCCAAGCGGCGATGGGGGGAAGTGAAGCTTTCTTT
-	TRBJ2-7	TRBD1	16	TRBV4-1	CASSQRGQPVVDEQYF	TGCGCCAGCAGTCAAAGGGGACAGCCAGTTGTAGACGAGCAGTACTTC
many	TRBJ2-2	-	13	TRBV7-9	CASSLDGSGELFF	TGTGCCAGCAGCTTAGACGGTTCCGGGGAGCTGTTTTTT
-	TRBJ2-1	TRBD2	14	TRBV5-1	CASSLAISGRGQFF	TGCGCCAGCAGCTTGGCTATAAGCGGGAGGGGGCAGTTCTTC
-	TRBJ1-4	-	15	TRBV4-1	CASSQGAGHNEKLFF	TGCGCCAGCAGCCAAGGTGCGGGCCATAATGAAAAACTGTTTTTT
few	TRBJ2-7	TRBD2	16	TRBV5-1	CASSLRLAQASYEQYF	TGCGCCAGCAGCTTGCGACTAGCGCAGGCCTCCTACGAGCAGTACTTC
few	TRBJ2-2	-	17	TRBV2	CASSQFQIPPNTGELFF	TGTGCCAGCAGCCAATTCCAAATCCCTCCGAACACCGGGGAGCTGTTTTTT
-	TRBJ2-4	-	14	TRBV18	CASSPPSSKNIQYF	TGTGCCAGCTCACCACCCAGCTCCAAAAACATTCAGTACTTC
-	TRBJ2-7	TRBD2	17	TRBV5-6	CASSLDAREGHVYEQYF	TGTGCCAGCAGCTTGGACGCGCGGGAGGGCCACGTCTACGAGCAGTACTTC
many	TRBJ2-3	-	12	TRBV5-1	CASSESTDTQYF	TGCGCCAGCAGCGAAAGCACAGATACGCAGTATTTT
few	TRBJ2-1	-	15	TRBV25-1	CASSVLTRSNNEQFF	TGTGCCAGCAGTGTCCTGACGCGATCCAACAATGAGCAGTTCTTC
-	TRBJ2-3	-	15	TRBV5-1	CASSLAVASTDTQYF	TGCGCCAGCAGCTTGGCCGTAGCGAGCACAGATACGCAGTATTTT
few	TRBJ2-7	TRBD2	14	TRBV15	CATSEGTSGYEQYF	TGTGCCACCAGCGAAGGGACTAGCGGATACGAGCAGTACTTC
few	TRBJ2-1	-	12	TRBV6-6	CASSYSLREQFF	TGTGCCAGCAGTTACTCCCTACGGGAGCAGTTCTTC
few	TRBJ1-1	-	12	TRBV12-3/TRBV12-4	CASSTRGKEAFF	TGTGCCAGCAGTACTAGGGGGAAAGAAGCTTTCTTT
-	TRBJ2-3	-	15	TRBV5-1	CASRRGGFTGDTQYF	TGCGCCAGCAGACGTGGAGGATTTACCGGAGATACGCAGTATTTT
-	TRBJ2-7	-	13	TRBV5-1	CASSLAQGHEQYF	TGCGCCAGCAGCTTGGCGCAGGGCCACGAGCAGTACTTC
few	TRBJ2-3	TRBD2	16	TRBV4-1	CASSQGTSGTLDTQYF	TGCGCCAGCAGCCAAGGGACTAGCGGAACTCTAGATACGCAGTATTTT
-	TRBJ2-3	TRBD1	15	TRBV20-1	CSARGQGNRADTQYF	TGCAGTGCTAGAGGACAGGGCAATAGAGCAGATACGCAGTATTTT
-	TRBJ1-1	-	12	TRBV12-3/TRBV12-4	CASSSTTNEAFF	TGTGCCAGCAGTTCTACAACGAATGAAGCTTTCTTT
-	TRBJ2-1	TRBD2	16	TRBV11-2	CASSSQTSGSHNEQFF	TGTGCCAGCAGCTCCCAGACTAGCGGGAGTCACAATGAGCAGTTCTTC
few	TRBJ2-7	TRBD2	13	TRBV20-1	CSAPLAGTYEQYF	TGCAGTGCCCCACTAGCGGGAACTTACGAGCAGTACTTC
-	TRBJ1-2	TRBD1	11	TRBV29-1	CSTGTADGYTF	TGCAGCACCGGGACAGCCGATGGCTACACCTTC
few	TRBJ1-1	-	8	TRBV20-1	CSARRAFF	TGCAGTGCTAGGAGGGCTTTCTTT
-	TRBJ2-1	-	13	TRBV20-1	CSAPGVAFYEQFF	TGCAGTGCCCCCGGTGTGGCGTTTTATGAGCAGTTCTTC
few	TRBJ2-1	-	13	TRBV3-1	CASSQDLLSEQFF	TGTGCCAGCAGCCAAGATTTACTAAGTGAGCAGTTCTTC
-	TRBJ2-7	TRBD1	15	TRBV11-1	CASTPPGQGPYEQYF	TGTGCCAGCACCCCCCCGGGACAGGGGCCCTACGAGCAGTACTTC
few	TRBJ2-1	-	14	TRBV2	CASSDQGMVNEQFF	TGTGCCAGCAGCGACCAAGGTATGGTCAATGAGCAGTTCTTC
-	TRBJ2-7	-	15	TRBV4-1	CASSKGGSGPYEQYF	TGCGCCAGCAGCAAAGGGGGTAGCGGGCCCTACGAGCAGTACTTC
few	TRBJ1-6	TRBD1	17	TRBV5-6	CASSLVPGQGSRSPLHF	TGTGCCAGCAGCCTGGTCCCGGGACAGGGTTCGAGGTCACCCCTCCACTTT
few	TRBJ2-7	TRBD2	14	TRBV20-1	CSARTSGSTYEQYF	TGCAGTGCTCGGACTAGCGGGAGTACTTACGAGCAGTACTTC
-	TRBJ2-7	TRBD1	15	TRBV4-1	CASSQGDRDPYEQYF	TGCGCCAGCAGCCAAGGGGACAGGGACCCCTACGAGCAGTACTTC
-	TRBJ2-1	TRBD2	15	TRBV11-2	CASSLVMLAGNEQFF	TGTGCCAGCAGCTTAGTTATGCTAGCGGGAAATGAGCAGTTCTTC
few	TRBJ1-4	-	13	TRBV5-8	CASRTGNAFRLFF	TGTGCCAGCAGAACAGGGAATGCGTTTAGACTGTTTTTT
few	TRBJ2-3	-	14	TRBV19	CASSIVGATDTQYF	TGTGCCAGTAGTATCGTCGGTGCCACAGATACGCAGTATTTT
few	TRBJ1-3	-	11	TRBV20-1	CSADGGNTIYF	TGCAGTGCGGACGGAGGAAACACCATATATTTT
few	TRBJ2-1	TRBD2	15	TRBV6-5	CASRSSSGIYNEQFF	TGTGCCAGCAGATCCTCTAGCGGGATATACAATGAGCAGTTCTTC
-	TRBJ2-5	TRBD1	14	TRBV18	CASSPPGQQETQYF	TGTGCCAGCTCACCACCGGGACAGCAAGAGACCCAGTACTTC
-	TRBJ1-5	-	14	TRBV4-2	CASSPEQYNQPQHF	TGTGCCAGCAGCCCGGAACAGTACAATCAGCCCCAGCATTTT
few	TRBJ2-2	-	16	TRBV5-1	CASSLGLQSNTGELFF	TGCGCCAGCAGCTTGGGGCTACAGAGCAACACCGGGGAGCTGTTTTTT
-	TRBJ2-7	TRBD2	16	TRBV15	CATSRDKKTSGYEQYF	TGTGCCACCAGCAGAGATAAGAAGACTAGCGGCTACGAGCAGTACTTC
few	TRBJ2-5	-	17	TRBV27	CASSLTPNPSEQETQYF	TGTGCCAGCAGTTTAACCCCCAATCCTAGCGAGCAAGAGACCCAGTACTTC
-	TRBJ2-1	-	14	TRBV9	CASSTQGNFNEQFF	TGTGCCAGCAGCACCCAGGGGAACTTCAATGAGCAGTTCTTC